This T cell receptor (beta chain) was sequenced in a study of T cells in tuberculosis. Sequenced by immunoSEQ multiplex PCR; TCRdb stores in-frame clones only, minus some. Of tens of thousands of clones in the sample, about 90% were seen once. The sample's time point: new active TB diagnosis, blood taken before or within 7 days of starting treatment. Included patients were adults of at least 18, HIV-seronegative, South African. The CDR3 runs to 13 residues. Trimming removed 9 bases from V and 0 bases from J, with 9 bases in between. Germline CDR1 MDHEN, CDR2 SYDVKM. V usage is TRBV28 and J usage is TRBJ1-3; D gene unclear. The receptor's source is an adult with tuberculosis. The starting material was PBMCs, obtained at tuberculosis diagnosis. CDR3 nucleotide sequence: TGTGCCAGTTGGCGGGCCTCTGGAAACACCATATATTTT. It yields the protein CASWRASGNTIYF.